A single TCR beta chain is shown here with its context. These data originate in a study of technical replicates of blood from a handful of donors. Germline V gene data show CDR1 as SQVTM and CDR2 as ANQGSEA. CDR3 length equals 15 residues. V was clipped by 6 bases and J by 1 base; unmatched bases: 7. This table comes from immunoSEQ multiplex PCR, and its TCRdb copy is limited to in-frame clones, with some not included. This table holds some 98,000 clones, 95% found once. The chain recombines TRBV29-1 with TRBJ2-7; the match to TRBD2 covers 12 bases. Sequencing was performed on T cells isolated from PBMCs. This TCR derives from a human donor in good health. CDR3 nucleotide sequence: TGCAGCGTCACCCTACTAGCGGGAGGTTCCTACGAGCAGTACTTC. Protein sequence: CSVTLLAGGSYEQYF.